This TCR beta chain originates from a study of vaccination effects on CD4 cells after COVID-19. The study's findings and limits: Substantial clonal contraction characterized both infection- and vaccine-induced clones late after vaccination. The post-vaccine spike-reactive clones of convalescents showed a predominance of new vaccine-induced clones.

The CDR3 runs 17 residues. Germline CDR1 SGDLS, CDR2 YYNGEE. V was clipped by 4 bases and J by 1 base; unmatched bases: 9. Libraries were prepared by immunoSEQ multiplex PCR; TCRdb keeps only in-frame clonotypes and omits some of them. This sample has around 25,000 clones, with roughly two thirds found just once. Viral peptide pool expansion of antigen-specific CD4+ T cells preceded sequencing in the ViraFEST assay. Having been cultured for about 10 days, the cells underwent CD4+ T cell isolation. Their SARS-CoV-2 infection, verified by PCR, occurred between March and December 2020. Wells containing 1.5 million to 2.5 million PBMC each were cultured with approximately 10 IU/ml IL-2 and 8 to 10 ug/ml peptides. Half of the medium was exchanged for IL-2 medium on both days 3 and 7. For this clone: Antigen specificity is unknown.

The clonotype comes from a human donor who had a prior SARS-CoV-2 infection. The chain carries TRBV9 and TRBJ2-2; 8 bases map to TRBD1. The sample was CD4+ T cells from PBMCs cultured with SARS-CoV-2 spike peptides, taken before COVID-19 vaccination. The CDR3 is CASSPRHGTGNTGELFF. CDR3 bases: TGTGCCAGCAGCCCCCGGCATGGGACAGGGAACACCGGGGAGCTGTTTTTT.